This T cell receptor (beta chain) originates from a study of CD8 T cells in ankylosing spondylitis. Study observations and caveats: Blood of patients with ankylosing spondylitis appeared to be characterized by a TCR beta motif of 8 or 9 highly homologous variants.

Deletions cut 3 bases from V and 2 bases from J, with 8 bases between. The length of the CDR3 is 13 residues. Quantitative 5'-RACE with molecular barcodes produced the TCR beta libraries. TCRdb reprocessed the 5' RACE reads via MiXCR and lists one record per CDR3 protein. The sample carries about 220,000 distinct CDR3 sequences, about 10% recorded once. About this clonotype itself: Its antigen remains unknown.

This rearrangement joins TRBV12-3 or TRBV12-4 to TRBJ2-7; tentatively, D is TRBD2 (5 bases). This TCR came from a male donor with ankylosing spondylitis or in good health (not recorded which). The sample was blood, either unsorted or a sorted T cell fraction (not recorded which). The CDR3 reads CASSFKGAYEQYF. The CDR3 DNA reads TGTGCCAGCAGTTTCAAGGGAGCCTACGAGCAGTACTTC.